The present TCR beta chain was sequenced within a study of blood T cell repertoires in COVID-19. Background on the study: PBMCs, B-cell-depleted T cells, or T cells were the source of the cDNA or gDNA that made up the material.

Original handling: The authors estimated nucleated cell counts from reference gene primer amplification. Data came from immunoSEQ multiplex PCR; TCRdb stores just in-frame clones and leaves some out. The V and J calls and clone size are taken from that table; D and trimming were inferred from the DNA. The profile shows around 330,000 clones, 85% of them singletons. The V gene's germline CDR1 is SGHTA and CDR2 FQGNSA. CDR3 length: 14 amino acids. Trimming removed 0 bases at V and 0 bases at J, with 4 bases between. The study recruited exposed participants who had met a COVID-19 case within 2 weeks before entry.

This receptor was identified in a woman aged 25 to 39 who had been exposed to COVID-19. The rearrangement joins TRBV7-2 to TRBJ2-3; D unclear. Source material: PBMCs or T cells enriched from blood (not recorded which). In nucleotides, the CDR3 is TGTGCCAGCAGCTTAGCGGCAAGCACAGATACGCAGTATTTT. Translation gives CASSLAASTDTQYF.